This T cell receptor beta chain was captured in a study of OX40 agonist ivuxolimab in advanced cancers. General study results and limits: The work left the antigen specificity of expanded peripheral T cells undetermined. Compared with CD4+, CD8+ T cells on average had more expanded clones.

As concerns this clone: Its target is not known.

The germline CDR1 and CDR2 sequences are SGHTA and FQGNSA. V shed 5 bases and J 2 bases; nucleotides not matched to a gene: 4. The CDR3 has 14 residues. Sequencing was performed with immunoSEQ multiplex PCR; in TCRdb, only in-frame clones are kept and a portion is missing. Here the sample spans under 95,000 clones, more than 80% being singletons. Specimen: CD4+ or CD8+ T cells sorted from blood, collected in a trial of the OX40 agonist ivuxolimab. The source is an adult with an advanced solid tumor such as melanoma, head and neck, liver or kidney cancer. The chain carries TRBV7-2 and TRBJ2-7; 9 nucleotides agree with TRBD1. The CDR3, as DNA: TGTGCCAGCAGCCGCAGGGACAGGGCCTACGAGCAGTACTTC. It specifies CASSRRDRAYEQYF.